A few counts support the clone carrying this TCR beta chain. The antigen is undetermined. The CDR3 covers 15 residues. J was trimmed by 2 bases and V by 5 bases; bases with no gene match: 9. Germline V CDR1 and CDR2: SGHRS, YFSETQ. The data derive from a study of cytomegalovirus exposure and HLA in healthy donors. 60 Vbeta and 13 Jbeta primers were used in PCR. The method was immunoSEQ multiplex PCR; TCRdb's version includes in-frame clones alone and lacks a portion of them. Among over 100,000 clones listed, about four fifths were seen once. Study outcomes and limitations: Overall, some 160 TCR beta chains were annotated as cytomegalovirus-associated. Later analysis associated a missense DCLRE1C variant with TCR beta V- and J-gene trimming. In a later analysis, the majority of CMV-associated beta chains seemingly showed HLA restriction.

The rearrangement uses TRBV5-1 and TRBJ1-2; 7 positions agree with TRBD1. The clonotype originates from a woman between 18 and 30 years old in good health and CMV-seropositive. Sequencing was carried out using PBMCs. The CDR3 reads CASSRDRETNYGYTF. The CDR3 DNA is TGCGCCAGCAGTAGAGACAGGGAGACGAACTATGGCTACACCTTC.